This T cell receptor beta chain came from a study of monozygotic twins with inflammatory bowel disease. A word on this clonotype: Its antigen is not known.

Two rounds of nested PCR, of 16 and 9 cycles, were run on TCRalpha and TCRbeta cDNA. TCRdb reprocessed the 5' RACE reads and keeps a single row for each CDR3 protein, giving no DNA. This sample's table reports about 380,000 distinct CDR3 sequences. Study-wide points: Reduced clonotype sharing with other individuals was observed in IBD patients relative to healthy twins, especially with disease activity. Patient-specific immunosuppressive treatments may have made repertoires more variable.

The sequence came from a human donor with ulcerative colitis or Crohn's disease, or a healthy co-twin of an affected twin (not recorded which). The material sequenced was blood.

The CDR3 spells CASSGWGGQETQYF. V is TRBV7-9 and J is TRBJ2-5; with no DNA, the TCRdb D assignment of TRBD2 cannot be verified. There are 14 residues in the CDR3. Germline lookup yields CDR1 SEHNR and CDR2 FQNEAQ (reference sequence).